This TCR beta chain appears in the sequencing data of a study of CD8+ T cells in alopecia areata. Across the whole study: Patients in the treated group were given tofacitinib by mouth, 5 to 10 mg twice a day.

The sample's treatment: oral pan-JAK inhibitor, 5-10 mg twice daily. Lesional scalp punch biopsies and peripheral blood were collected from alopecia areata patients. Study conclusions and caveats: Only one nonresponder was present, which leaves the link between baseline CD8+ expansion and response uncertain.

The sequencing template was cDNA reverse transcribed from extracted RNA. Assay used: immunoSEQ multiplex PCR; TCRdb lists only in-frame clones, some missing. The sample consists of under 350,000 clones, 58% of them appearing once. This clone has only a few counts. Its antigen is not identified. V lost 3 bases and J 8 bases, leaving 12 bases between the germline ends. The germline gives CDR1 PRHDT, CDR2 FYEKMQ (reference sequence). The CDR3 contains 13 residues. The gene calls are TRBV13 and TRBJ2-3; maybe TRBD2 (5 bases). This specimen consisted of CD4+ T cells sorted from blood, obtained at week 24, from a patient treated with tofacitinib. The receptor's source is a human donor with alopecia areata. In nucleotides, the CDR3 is TGTGCCAGCAGCTTTACTAGGATCGCTACGCAGTATTTT. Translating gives CASSFTRIATQYF.